The next 27 T cell receptor beta chains were all read from a single sample in a study of vaccination and CD4 T cells after COVID-19. The antigens for these receptors are not known. Scientists ran DNA taken from cultured CD4+ T cells through the Oncomine TCR Beta short-read assay for sequencing. Each CDR3 protein gets one entry after TCRdb re-called the PCR reads with MiXCR. The table lists 10,000 or so distinct CDR3 sequences, 53% of them singletons. Treatment meaning: approximately 9-day PBMC culture with coronavirus spike peptide pools or control peptides (ViraFEST assay). Sequences were obtained from CD4+ T cells from blood, cultured in vitro. The receptors were gathered from a human donor who had recovered from COVID-19.

CDR3 in amino acids: CASSADSRLAKNIQYF. The CDR3, as DNA: TGTGCCAGCAGCGCGGACAGTCGACTAGCCAAAAACATTCAGTACTTC. The chain employs TRBV2 and TRBJ2-4, with a possible D match to TRBD1 (6 bases). Germline lookup yields CDR1 SNHLY and CDR2 FYNNEI. Trimming stripped 6 bases from V and 0 bases from J, with 15 bases between. This CDR3 contains 16 residues.

The V call is TRBV2, the J call TRBJ2-2; weak D call: TRBD2 (5 bases). Germline loops: CDR1 SNHLY, CDR2 FYNNEI. Trimming removed 1 base from V and 5 bases from J, with 5 bases in between. There are 13 residues in the CDR3. The CDR3 region is CASSEGGTGELFF. The CDR3 DNA is TGTGCCAGCAGTGAAGGCGGGACCGGGGAGCTGTTTTTT. Full variable domain (outside the CDR3, taken from reference TRBV2 and TRBJ2-2): EPEVTQTPSHQVTQMGQEVILRCVPISNHLYFYWYRQILGQKVEFLVSFYNNEISEKSEIFDDQFSVERPDGSNFTLKIRSTKLEDSAMYFCASSEGGTGELFFGEGSRLTVL.

In this sample, this clonotype turned up once. The rearrangement joins TRBV11-3 to TRBJ1-2, with TRBD1 matching over 7 bases. Germline CDR1 is SGHNT and CDR2 is YENEEA. The CDR3 is 13 residues long. The trim removed 3 bases at V and 7 bases at J, leaving 5 bases unmatched. The CDR3 nucleotides are TGTGCCAGCAGCTTGGAGGGGGCTGGTGGCTACACCTTC. Amino acid sequence: CASSLEGAGGYTF. The full variable domain, completed using reference TRBV11-3 and TRBJ1-2, is EAGVVQSPRYKIIEKKQPVAFWCNPISGHNTLYWYLQNLGQGPELLIRYENEEAVDDSQLPKDRFSAERLKGVDSTLKIQPAELGDSAVYLCASSLEGAGGYTFGSGTRLTVV.

The chain carries TRBV6-1 and TRBJ2-2; 7 positions match TRBD1. Per germline, CDR1 MNHNS and CDR2 SASEGT. V dropped 2 bases and J dropped 3; count of bases not matched to a gene: 9. The CDR3 is 17 amino acids. CDR3 sequence (DNA): TGTGCCAGCAGTGAATGGACAGGCCGACTGCACACCGGGGAGCTGTTTTTT. This gives the protein CASSEWTGRLHTGELFF.

This clonotype is labeled as medium-sized (0.01 to 0.1%). The chain recombines TRBV24-1 with TRBJ1-2; 8 bases align to TRBD1. Germline lookup yields CDR1 KGHDR and CDR2 SFDVKD. With 3 bases clipped from V and 3 bases from J, the junction kept 5 bases outside the gene matches. There are 15 residues in the CDR3. The CDR3 here is CATSDPGQGYYGYTF. The CDR3 DNA is TGTGCCACCAGTGATCCTGGACAGGGTTACTATGGCTACACCTTC.

This clonotype was picked up a small number of times. The chain carries TRBV28 and TRBJ1-1; D is undetermined. CDR1 is MDHEN, CDR2 SYDVKM, per germline. This CDR3 is 12 amino acids long. The ends were cut back, 6 bases at V and 3 bases at J, with 8 bases in the middle. The DNA for the CDR3 is TGTGCCAGCAGCCCTAGGTACACTGAAGCTTTCTTT. It is translated as CASSPRYTEAFF.

The chain joins TRBV28 to TRBJ1-6; 8 nucleotides match TRBD1. This CDR3 is 15 amino acids long. CDR1 MDHEN and CDR2 SYDVKM come from the germline V gene. Trimming cost V 5 bases and J 5 bases; bases outside gene matches: 5. The CDR3 DNA follows: TGTGCCAGCAGTACCCTGACAGGGGATAATTCACCCCTCCACTTT. Translation: CASSTLTGDNSPLHF. Together with reference TRBV28 and TRBJ1-6, the CDR3 gives the full variable domain: DVKVTQSSRYLVKRTGEKVFLECVQDMDHENMFWYRQDPGLGLRLIYFSYDVKMKEKGDIPEGYSVSREKKERFSLILESASTNQTSMYLCASSTLTGDNSPLHFGNGTRLTVT.

This chain joins TRBV15 and TRBJ1-3; a possible D gene is TRBD1 (5 bases). Germline CDR1 and CDR2: LNHNV and YYDKDF (reference sequence). The V end lost 2 bases, the J end lost 0 bases, and 11 bases lay between the germline ends. The CDR3 sequence is 16 residues long. The CDR3 protein is CATSRIDRPSGNTIYF. The CDR3 nucleotides read TGTGCCACCAGCAGAATTGACAGACCCTCTGGAAACACCATATATTTT.

A few counts support this clonotype. This chain uses TRBV24-1 with TRBJ2-3; D is ambiguous. Germline CDR1 reads KGHDR; CDR2 reads SFDVKD. The CDR3 covers 13 residues. Trimming removed 4 bases from V and 0 bases from J, with 4 bases in between. This chain's CDR3 is CATSEPSTDTQYF. CDR3 coding DNA: TGTGCCACCAGTGAACCCAGCACAGATACGCAGTATTTT.

This clonotype was detected only once. The chain couples TRBV30 to TRBJ1-2; tentatively, D is TRBD1 (5 bases). Germline V CDR1 and CDR2: GTSNPN, SVGIG (reference sequence). Trimming pared 5 bases from V and 8 bases from J, leaving 12 bases between. The CDR3 loop spans 11 amino acids. The CDR3 coding sequence is TGTGCCTGGTCTCAGGGATCCGGCTACACCTTC. Encoded protein: CAWSQGSGYTF.

The chain employs TRBV5-1 and TRBJ2-2, with 8 bases identical to TRBD1. This CDR3 comprises 16 residues. Germline CDR1 reads SGHRS; CDR2 reads YFSETQ. J was trimmed by 4 bases and V by 0 bases; bases with no gene match: 5. The CDR3 region is CASSLVGQGGTGELFF. CDR3 in DNA: TGCGCCAGCAGCTTGGTCGGACAGGGAGGCACCGGGGAGCTGTTTTTT.

This clonotype was seen only once. The genes are TRBV18 and TRBJ2-1; TRBD1 matches at 8 bases. V shed 1 base, J shed 8 bases, and the junction held 10 bases outside the gene matches. Germline V CDR1 and CDR2: KGHSH, LQKENI. The CDR3 totals 16 residues. The CDR3 DNA sequence: TGTGCCAGCTCACCACTCATCCCCAGGGGGCTCGATGAGCAGTTCTTC. This sequence encodes CASSPLIPRGLDEQFF.

V and J are TRBV7-2 and TRBJ2-5; D may be TRBD2 (6 bases). The CDR3 totals 15 residues. The V end was cut by 2 bases, the J end by 2 bases, with 12 bases between. Germline V gene data show CDR1 as SGHTA and CDR2 as FQGNSA. The DNA of the CDR3 is TGTGCCAGCAGCTTAATTGGACTACAACAAGAGACCCAGTACTTC. Encoded protein: CASSLIGLQQETQYF.

The gene calls are TRBV11-2 and TRBJ1-1, with D unresolved. The CDR3 sequence is 13 residues long. CDR1 and CDR2 (germline): SGHAT, FQNNGV. The germline V and J ends were trimmed by 3 bases and 6 bases, with 11 bases remaining between them. The DNA for the CDR3 is TGTGCCAGCAGCTTTGACCGAGGACCTGAAGCTTTCTTT. Amino acid sequence: CASSFDRGPEAFF. The variable domain in full, with the rest retrieved from reference TRBV11-2 and TRBJ1-1, is EAGVAQSPRYKIIEKRQSVAFWCNPISGHATLYWYQQILGQGPKLLIQFQNNGVVDDSQLPKDRFSAERLKGVDSTLKIQPAKLEDSAVYLCASSFDRGPEAFFGQGTRLTVV.

This clonotype appeared a few times. V usage is TRBV19 and J usage is TRBJ1-5; 8 positions agree with TRBD1. Losses at the gene ends were 3 bases for V and 7 bases for J; bases not matched to a gene: 5. There are 14 residues in the CDR3. CDR1 is LNHDA and CDR2 is SQIVND in the germline V gene (reference sequence). Here the CDR3 reads CASSIGQGGQPQHF. CDR3 sequence (DNA): TGTGCCAGTAGTATCGGACAGGGAGGACAGCCCCAGCATTTT.

Here the CDR3 reads CAISRDRDQPQHF. The CDR3 region has the DNA TGTGCCATCAGTAGGGACAGGGATCAGCCCCAGCATTTT. The chain combines TRBV10-3 with TRBJ1-5, with 9 bases that match TRBD1. This CDR3 is built from 13 residues. With V trimmed by 5 bases and J by 5 bases, 1 base remained unmatched. Germline CDR1 and CDR2: ENHRY and SYGVKD.

A few counts support this clonotype. CDR3 region: CASSPGPRETQYF. DNA for the CDR3: TGTGCCAGCAGCCCTGGGCCAAGGGAGACCCAGTACTTC. The J gene is TRBJ2-5, the V gene TRBV11-2, with D unclear. Trimming removed 5 bases from V and 5 bases from J, with 12 bases in between. CDR1 and CDR2 (germline): SGHAT, FQNNGV. The CDR3 extends over 13 amino acids.

This clonotype showed up just once. This chain uses TRBV5-4 with TRBJ2-5; TRBD1 might be the D (5 bases). Looked up from germline, CDR1 is SGHNT and CDR2 is YYREEE (reference sequence). CDR3 length: 14 amino acids. V lost 2 bases, J lost 5 bases, and 13 bases lay in between. For the CDR3, the DNA is TGTGCCAGCAGCTTTAAAGGGGCATGGGAGACCCAGTACTTC. It yields the protein CASSFKGAWETQYF.

This clonotype was counted between two and nine times. This chain uses TRBV7-9 with TRBJ1-1; possible D gene TRBD1, 5 bases. Germline loops: CDR1 SEHNR, CDR2 FQNEAQ (reference sequence). CDR3 length: 11 amino acids. V was clipped by 5 bases and J by 11 bases, with 12 bases between them. Here the CDR3 reads CASSLGTRAFF. For the CDR3, the DNA is TGTGCCAGCAGCCTCGGGACTCGGGCTTTCTTT. The whole variable domain, remainder taken from reference TRBV7-9 and TRBJ1-1, is DTGVSQNPRHKITKRGQNVTFRCDPISEHNRLYWYRQTLGQGPEFLTYFQNEAQLEKSRLLSDRFSAERPKGSFSTLEIQRTEQGDSAMYLCASSLGTRAFFGQGTRLTVV.

The J gene is TRBJ2-7, the V gene TRBV20-1; the D gene could be TRBD1 or TRBD2 (5 bases each). CDR3 length: 12 residues. Between the trimmed V and J ends, which lost 4 bases and 4 bases, there was a span of 11 bases. CDR1 is DFQATT, CDR2 SNEGSKA, per germline (reference sequence). CDR3 nucleotide sequence: TGCAGTGCTACAGGGACCAGTTACGAGCAGTACTTC. Encoded protein: CSATGTSYEQYF.

This chain connects TRBV15 to TRBJ1-4, with D hard to call. With 0 bases removed from V and 0 bases from J, the gap between germline ends came to 5 bases. The CDR3 has 15 residues. In germline, CDR1 is LNHNV, CDR2 YYDKDF (reference sequence). In nucleotides, the CDR3 is TGTGCCACCAGCAGAGACTACGCAACTAATGAAAAACTGTTTTTT. Its translation is CATSRDYATNEKLFF.

In its sample, this clonotype was seen once. The J gene is TRBJ2-6, the V gene TRBV6-1; 7 bases line up with TRBD2. J lost 0 bases, V lost 11 bases, and 13 bases had no gene match. This CDR3 is 17 amino acids long. Germline CDR1 reads MNHNS; CDR2 reads SASEGT. CDR3 protein: CAAPAGGSLSGANVLTF. For the CDR3, the DNA is TGTGCCGCCCCGGCCGGCGGGAGTCTCTCTGGGGCCAACGTCCTGACTTTC.

V is TRBV11-3 and J is TRBJ2-3; 8 nucleotides align to TRBD1. CDR3 length: 14 residues. After removal of 4 bases from V and 6 bases from J, the junction contained 6 bases not matched to a gene. CDR1 SGHNT and CDR2 YENEEA come from the germline V gene. CDR3 protein: CASSSAGGGDTQYF. Written as DNA, the CDR3 is TGTGCCAGCAGCTCAGCAGGGGGCGGCGATACGCAGTATTTT.

The J gene is TRBJ2-2, the V gene TRBV19; D ambiguous. The CDR3 spans 14 residues. V was trimmed by 6 bases and J by 12 bases, leaving 20 bases between them. From germline, CDR1 is LNHDA and CDR2 SQIVND (reference sequence). Here the CDR3 reads CASSLEDPSAKLFF. The DNA of the CDR3 is TGTGCCAGTAGCTTAGAGGATCCCTCGGCAAAGCTGTTTTTT.

The chain uses TRBV19 and TRBJ2-2; 8 bases fit TRBD2. The CDR3 loop spans 14 amino acids. J gave up 8 bases and V 4 bases, and 6 bases lay outside the gene matches. Germline V gives CDR1 LNHDA, CDR2 SQIVND (reference sequence). CDR3 sequence: CASSTREGSGELFF. The CDR3 bases are TGTGCCAGTAGTACCCGGGAGGGTTCAGGGGAGCTGTTTTTT.

This chain links TRBV6-5 with TRBJ1-1, with TRBD1 as a possible D gene (5 bases). V was clipped by 4 bases and J by 11 bases, with 11 bases between them. Germline V gives CDR1 MNHEY, CDR2 SVGAGI. This CDR3 spans 11 amino acids. CDR3: CASSFQGRAFF. The CDR3 bases are TGTGCCAGCAGTTTTCAGGGAAGGGCTTTCTTT.

The CDR3 bases are TGTGCCAGCAGTTTTGGTGGAGGGGGAGGTTCACCCCTCCACTTT. Residues: CASSFGGGGGSPLHF. The V and J genes are TRBV28 and TRBJ1-6; possible D gene TRBD1, 6 bases. The CDR3 runs to 15 residues. CDR1 and CDR2 from the germline V gene are MDHEN and SYDVKM. V dropped 3 bases and J dropped 9 bases, with 15 bases sitting between them.